This paragraph covers one T cell receptor beta chain sequence. The data were obtained in a study of T cell changes during pregnancy in multiple sclerosis. This CDR3 has 14 residues. The V gene's germline CDR1 is SGHKS and CDR2 YYEKEE (reference sequence). V was trimmed by 0 bases and J by 3 bases, leaving 9 bases between them. Profiled with immunoSEQ multiplex PCR; TCRdb holds only in-frame clones, not every one. Among about 98,000 clones listed, about 91% were seen once. The sequence derives from a female donor in good health, enrolled as a control in a pregnancy study. J is TRBJ1-1 and V is TRBV5-5; weak D call: TRBD1 (6 bases). Sample: peripheral blood, taken after pregnancy. The DNA for the CDR3 is TGTGCCAGCAGCTTGGGCCAGGGGTACACTGAAGCTTTCTTT. This gives the protein CASSLGQGYTEAFF.